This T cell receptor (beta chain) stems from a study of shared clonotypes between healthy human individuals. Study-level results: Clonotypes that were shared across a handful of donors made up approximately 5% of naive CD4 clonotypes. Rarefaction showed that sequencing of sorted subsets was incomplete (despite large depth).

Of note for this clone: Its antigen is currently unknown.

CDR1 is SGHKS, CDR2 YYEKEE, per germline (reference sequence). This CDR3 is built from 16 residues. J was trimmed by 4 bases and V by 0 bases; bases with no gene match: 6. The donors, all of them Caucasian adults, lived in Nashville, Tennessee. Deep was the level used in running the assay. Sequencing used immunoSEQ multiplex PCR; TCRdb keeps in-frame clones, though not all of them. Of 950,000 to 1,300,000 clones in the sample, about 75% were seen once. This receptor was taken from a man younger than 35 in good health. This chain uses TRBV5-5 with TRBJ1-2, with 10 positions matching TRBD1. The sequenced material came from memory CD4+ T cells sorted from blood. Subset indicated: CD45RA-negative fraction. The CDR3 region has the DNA TGTGCCAGCAGCTTGGCCGGGACAGGGGTCGTCTATGGCTACACCTTC. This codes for CASSLAGTGVVYGYTF. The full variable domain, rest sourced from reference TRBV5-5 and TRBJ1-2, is DAGVTQSPTHLIKTRGQQVTLRCSPISGHKSVSWYQQVLGQGPQFIFQYYEKEERGRGNFPDRFSARQFPNYSSELNVNALLLGDSALYLCASSLAGTGVVYGYTFGSGTRLTVV.